This T cell receptor (beta chain) was sequenced during a study of cytomegalovirus exposure and HLA in healthy donors. Study-wide points: One variant, a missense change in DCLRE1C, was linked in a later analysis to TCR beta V- and J-gene trimming. Listed as cytomegalovirus-associated were around 160 TCR beta chains. Available immune exposure information covered CMV serostatus only.

V shed 8 bases and J 6 bases; nucleotides not matched to a gene: 11. Germline assignment: CDR1 KGHSH and CDR2 LQKENI. The CDR3 is 14 residues long. The study ran its PCR with 60 Vbeta and 13 Jbeta primers. In the authors' methods: Later analysis identified tens of millions of unique TCR beta chains, approximately 10 million shared. Sequenced by immunoSEQ multiplex PCR; TCRdb stores in-frame clones only, minus some. V and J calls and clone size are given by that table; D and trimming were obtained from the DNA. The sample consists of around 150,000 clones, 63% of them appearing once. In regard to this clone: What it binds is unknown.

This clonotype originated in a woman between 55 and 75 years old in good health and CMV-seropositive. Specimen: PBMCs. The genes are TRBV18 and TRBJ2-5, with 8 nucleotides matching TRBD1. CDR3 sequence: CASPNGQGRKTQYF. DNA of the CDR3: TGTGCCAGCCCTAACGGACAGGGAAGGAAGACCCAGTACTTC. Based on the CDR3 plus reference TRBV18 and TRBJ2-5, the full variable domain is NAGVMQNPRHLVRRRGQEARLRCSPMKGHSHVYWYRQLPEEGLKFMVYLQKENIIDESGMPKERFSAEFPKEGPSILRIQQVVRGDSAAYFCASPNGQGRKTQYFGPGTRLLVL.